This T cell receptor beta chain was identified during a study of T cell clonality in common variable immunodeficiency. Germline-derived CDR1 and CDR2 are DFQATT and SNEGSKA (reference sequence). With V trimmed by 3 bases and J by 4 bases, 6 bases remained unmatched. The CDR3 sequence is 14 residues long. The method was immunoSEQ multiplex PCR; TCRdb's version includes in-frame clones alone and lacks a portion of them. The sample holds fewer than 55,000 clones, and no clone turns up only once. The table lists this clone with many counts. The read stops 3 residues short of the end of the CDR3; the missing end is completed from the germline J gene.

Sample: peripheral blood mononuclear cells. The rearrangement uses TRBV20-1 and TRBJ2-7, with 10 bases matching TRBD1. The sequence came from a person aged 18-69 years in good health. Partial CDR3 DNA: TGCAGTGCTAGCATGGACAGGGGGATTTACGAG. Translated, it gives CSASMDRGIYE. The CDR3, in full, reads CSASMDRGIYEQYF.